This TCR beta chain was sequenced during a study of blood T cell repertoires in COVID-19. Study information: Researchers got acute and convalescent COVID-19 samples from the United States, Italy and Spain. PBMCs, B-cell-depleted T cells, or T cells were the source of the cDNA or gDNA that made up the material.

Researchers sorted participants into cohorts using their self-reported clinical history. Original analysis: How many nucleated cells were present was estimated from reference gene primer amplification. The method was immunoSEQ multiplex PCR; TCRdb's version includes in-frame clones alone and lacks a portion of them. V and J calls plus clone size are reproduced from that table; the DNA served to infer D and trimming. This table holds over 200,000 clones, 88% found once. V dropped 4 bases and J dropped 4; count of bases not matched to a gene: 4. The CDR3 contains 15 residues. Germline V lookup: CDR1 SGDLS, CDR2 YYNGEE.

This chain links TRBV9 with TRBJ2-1; 11 bases are shared with TRBD2. The receptor's source is a woman in her 30s who had been exposed to COVID-19. The sample consisted of PBMCs or T cells enriched from blood (not recorded which). The CDR3 region has the DNA TGTGCCAGCAGCCAACTAGCGGGGGCTTACAATGAGCAGTTCTTC. This translates into CASSQLAGAYNEQFF.